This record looks at one T cell receptor (beta chain) sequence and its context. Which cohort a participant joined came from the clinical history participants gave. CDR3 length equals 13 residues. V lost 4 bases, J lost 8 bases, and 1 base stayed unmatched. Germline-derived CDR1 and CDR2 are LNHDA and SQIVND (reference sequence). These data originate in a study of blood T cell repertoires in COVID-19. Overall study context: Whether acute or convalescent, the COVID-19 samples came from the United States, Italy and Spain. PBMCs, B-cell-depleted T cells, or T cells provided the cDNA or gDNA that made up the material.

Per the original methods: The assay estimated nucleated cells by amplifying reference gene primers. Libraries were prepared by immunoSEQ multiplex PCR; TCRdb keeps only in-frame clonotypes and omits some of them. The D gene and trimming were derived from the DNA, and the V and J assignments and clone size from that table. This table has around 220,000 clones, about 85% appearing once. The sample was PBMCs or T cells enriched from blood (not recorded which). This TCR derives from a woman between 25 and 40 years old with acute COVID-19. V usage is TRBV19 and J usage is TRBJ2-1; 11 nucleotides line up with TRBD2. The CDR3 nucleotides are TGTGCCAGTAGTAGGGGACTAGCGGATGAGCAGTTCTTC. It encodes CASSRGLADEQFF. Combining the CDR3 with reference TRBV19 and TRBJ2-1 gives the whole variable domain DGGITQSPKYLFRKEGQNVTLSCEQNLNHDAMYWYRQDPGQGLRLIYYSQIVNDFQKGDIAEGYSVSREKKESFPLTVTSAQKNPTAFYLCASSRGLADEQFFGPGTRLTVL.